This TCR beta chain appears in the sequencing data of a study of blood T cell repertoires in COVID-19. Whole-study context: T cells, B-cell-depleted T cells, or PBMCs supplied cDNA or gDNA.

In the authors' methods: Using reference gene primer amplification, nucleated cell counts were estimated. The protocol was immunoSEQ multiplex PCR, while the TCRdb copy is restricted to in-frame clones and leaves out a portion. That table supplies the V and J calls and clone size; D and trimming were determined from the DNA. Of roughly 300,000 clones listed, more than 70% are singletons. There are 15 residues in the CDR3. Between the trimmed V and J ends, which lost 0 bases and 7 bases, there was a span of 10 bases. CDR1 is LGHNA, CDR2 YSLEER, per germline. The sample comprised PBMCs or T cells enriched from blood (not recorded which). This sequence joins TRBV4-3 and TRBJ1-6; D unclear. The sequence derives from a woman in her 30s who had recovered from COVID-19. The CDR3 DNA reads as TGCGCCAGCAGCCAAGACCGAGGGCGGAATTCACCCCTCCACTTT. Protein sequence: CASSQDRGRNSPLHF.